This entry concerns a single T cell receptor (beta chain). Its matching antigen is unknown. The data originate from a study of cytotoxic CD8 clonotypes in ibrutinib-treated CLL. Study-level findings and limits: While tracking circulating CD8+ T-cell counts, baseline clonality exceeded that of age-matched healthy donors.

Trimming at V came to 1 base and at J to 3 bases, leaving 6 bases not matched to a gene. From germline, CDR1 is SGHTA and CDR2 FQGNSA. There are 16 residues in the CDR3. Libraries of TCR beta were made from approximately 2 micrograms of genomic DNA that came from cryopreserved PBMCs. Repertoires were generated with immunoSEQ multiplex PCR, while TCRdb's copy carries only in-frame clones and drops some. The sample has more than 25,000 clones, about 75% seen once; the top ten hold approximately 50%. J is TRBJ1-5 and V is TRBV7-2; 7 bases map to TRBD1. This specimen consisted of PBMCs, obtained after 36 months of ibrutinib treatment. The sequence came from a human donor with chronic lymphocytic leukemia. Here the CDR3 reads CASSLERGLHNQPQHF. CDR3 coding DNA: TGTGCCAGCAGCTTAGAGAGGGGGCTGCACAATCAGCCCCAGCATTTT.